The T cell receptor beta chain under discussion was sequenced for a study of spatial heterogeneity in lung cancer. A unique molecular identifier was carried by every single TCR cDNA molecule. TCRdb fed the 5' RACE reads into MiXCR, producing one record per CDR3 protein. In the table there are more than 65,000 distinct CDR3 sequences, 7.5% to 9.5% of which are singletons. Study-wide findings and caveats: Expanded tumor TCRs that were ubiquitous appeared in blood more at resection than follow-up.

Documented time point: sample taken at primary tumor resection. The donor group consisted of over 60 patients who had untreated, early-stage non-small cell lung cancer. Tumor, nontumor lung or frozen PBMC supplied whole RNA that was sequenced unsorted. This clonotype was observed a handful of times. Its antigen is unidentified. The CDR3 loop spans 10 amino acids. This sequence was found in a male donor with early-stage non-small cell lung cancer. The chain has TRBV21-1 and TRBJ2-7; the table's D call, TRBD1, was not checked against the DNA. TRBV21-1 is a documented pseudogene. This specimen was PBMCs, taken at surgery. The CDR3 region is CASSPGQGYF. Here the CDR3 DNA reads TGTGCCAGCTCACCGGGACAGGGGTACTTC.